This is a list of T cell receptor beta chains from one sample in a study of T cells in Graves' hyperthyroidism and ophthalmopathy. TCRdb redid the calling of the multiplex PCR reads with MiXCR, one entry per CDR3 protein. The data show approximately 720,000 distinct CDR3 sequences, roughly a sixth seen once. The sequencing input was blood. The receptor set was obtained from a woman between 50 and 59 years old with Graves' hyperthyroidism that later progressed to Graves' ophthalmopathy. Both conserved end residues are part of each CDR3. D genes are given only for firm matches. Clone size is stated in some rows and not others, as once, few, many or a class when expanded.

v_call	d_call	clone_size	j_call	cdr3_length	cdr3_aa	cdr3_nt
TRBV7-9	-	few	TRBJ1-5	16	CASSSIVGEGGQPQHF	TGTGCCAGCAGCTCCATAGTGGGGGAAGGCGGTCAGCCCCAGCATTTT
TRBV2	-	few	TRBJ1-2	14	CASQIPGTSYGYTF	TGTGCCAGCCAAATTCCCGGGACAAGCTATGGCTACACCTTC
TRBV2	TRBD1	many	TRBJ1-3	18	CASNPGQGISLYGNTIYF	TGTGCCAGCAATCCGGGACAGGGCATCTCTCTCTATGGAAACACCATATATTTT
TRBV27	-	-	TRBJ1-6	14	CASRLTIGYSPLHF	TGTGCCAGCAGATTAACCATCGGGTATTCACCCCTCCACTTT
TRBV6-2/TRBV6-3	-	few	TRBJ1-1	12	CASSYMAGGAFF	TGTGCCAGCAGTTACATGGCAGGTGGAGCTTTCTTT
TRBV10-3	TRBD1	-	TRBJ1-1	20	CAISESWDRSGEFVNTEAFF	TGTGCCATCAGTGAGAGTTGGGACAGGAGTGGGGAGTTTGTGAACACTGAAGCTTTCTTT
TRBV6-1	-	few	TRBJ1-5	16	CASSEVSPGGHQPQHF	TGTGCCAGCAGTGAGGTTTCCCCGGGGGGGCATCAGCCCCAGCATTTT
TRBV20-1	TRBD2	-	TRBJ2-1	14	CSATRTSGDNEQFF	TGCAGTGCTACCCGGACTAGCGGGGACAATGAGCAGTTCTTC
TRBV6-5	TRBD2	-	TRBJ2-3	15	CASSLLAGGGDTQYF	TGTGCCAGCAGTCTACTAGCGGGGGGTGGAGATACGCAGTATTTT
TRBV12-3/TRBV12-4	-	many	TRBJ1-5	13	CASSISGSQPQHF	TGTGCCAGCAGCATATCAGGGAGTCAGCCCCAGCATTTT
TRBV10-2	TRBD1	-	TRBJ1-5	18	CASRLDRGRRYSNQPQHF	TGCGCCAGCAGACTCGACAGGGGGCGCCGATATAGCAATCAGCCCCAGCATTTT
TRBV30	TRBD1	many	TRBJ2-7	13	CAWSLQGRREQYF	TGTGCCTGGAGCCTACAGGGGAGAAGGGAGCAGTACTTC
TRBV7-2	TRBD2	few	TRBJ2-2	16	CASSSLSGGSIGELFF	TGTGCCAGCAGCTCCCTGAGCGGGGGATCGATCGGGGAGCTGTTTTTT
TRBV12-3/TRBV12-4	TRBD2	many	TRBJ2-5	14	CASSLSGVRETQYF	TGTGCCAGCAGTTTAAGCGGGGTCCGGGAGACCCAGTACTTC